The clone carrying this TCR beta chain was detected only a few times. These data belong to a study of T-cell memory formation after mild COVID-19. A 5'RACE reaction primed in the constant segment made cDNA libraries of TCR alpha and TCR beta, and these carried sample barcodes and UMIs. TCRdb independently ran MiXCR on the 5' RACE reads; one entry per CDR3 protein. The table includes hundreds of thousands of distinct CDR3 sequences, around 17% detected once. This CDR3 region has 16 residues. V trimming: 2 bases; J trimming: 2 bases; junction bases outside the gene matches: 8. The germline CDR1 and CDR2 sequences are MNHEY and SMNVEV (reference sequence).

Sequencing was performed on PBMCs or a T cell subset sorted from them (not recorded which). The sequence was obtained from an adult woman who had mild COVID-19 (a few samples of this study predate the infection). Cell type and time point are not known. This chain joins TRBV27 and TRBJ2-7; 8 bases fit TRBD1. The CDR3 spells CASSLEIGTGTYEQYF. DNA for the CDR3: TGTGCCAGCAGTTTAGAAATTGGGACAGGAACCTACGAGCAGTACTTC.